These 21 T cell receptor beta chains originate from one sample sequenced in a study of control samples from healthy donors and cancer patients. The protocol was immunoSEQ multiplex PCR, while the TCRdb copy is restricted to in-frame clones and leaves out a portion. The profile shows approximately 20,000 clones, 86% of them singletons. Sequencing was carried out using PBMCs. These receptors were obtained from a woman in her 70s with colorectal cancer.

The rearrangement uses TRBV7-9 and TRBJ1-1; D is uncertain. CDR1 SEHNR and CDR2 FQNEAQ come from the germline V gene (reference sequence). The CDR3 contains 15 residues. V was pared by 3 bases and J by 0 bases, with 11 bases between. The DNA for the CDR3 is TGTGCCAGCAGCTTCCAGAGCGGCATGAACACTGAAGCTTTCTTT. As protein: CASSFQSGMNTEAFF.

The sample holds a few counts of this clone. J is TRBJ2-2 and V is TRBV11-3, with TRBD1 identical over 7 bases. This CDR3 is 17 amino acids long. Germline assignment: CDR1 SGHNT and CDR2 YENEEA. The V and J ends lost 1 base and 0 bases, in that order; junction bases with no gene match: 5. In DNA form, the CDR3 reads TGTGCCAGCAGCTTAGGAAGGGGACAGTCGAACACCGGGGAGCTGTTTTTT. Translated, it gives CASSLGRGQSNTGELFF.

The V call is TRBV2, the J call TRBJ2-3; 9 bases are a match to TRBD2. The germline V gene encodes CDR1 SNHLY and CDR2 FYNNEI. With V trimmed by 8 bases and J by 2 bases, 11 bases remained unmatched. There are 16 residues in the CDR3. The CDR3 bases are TGTGCCAGCTCGGGGCGGGGGGGCTCAACCACAGATACGCAGTATTTT. It specifies CASSGRGGSTTDTQYF.

The chain uses TRBV5-8 and TRBJ1-5, with D uncertain. Between the trimmed V and J ends, which lost 4 bases and 4 bases, there was a span of 9 bases. Germline CDR1 reads SGHTS; CDR2 reads YDEGEE. The CDR3 spans 13 residues. As DNA, the CDR3 is TGTGCCAGCAGCCCGGACGAGAATCAGCCCCAGCATTTT. It codes for CASSPDENQPQHF.

J is TRBJ2-5 and V is TRBV2, with a tentative D call TRBD2 (7 bases). The ends were cut back, 4 bases at V and 5 bases at J, with 14 bases in the middle. The germline gives CDR1 SNHLY, CDR2 FYNNEI. The CDR3 has 14 residues. CDR3 residues: CASSGRRGHETQYF. As DNA, the CDR3 is TGTGCCAGCAGTGGCCGGCGGGGGCACGAGACCCAGTACTTC.

The CDR3 sequence: CASSVAWSTEAFF. The CDR3 nucleotides are TGTGCCAGCAGCGTAGCTTGGAGCACTGAAGCTTTCTTT. This chain uses TRBV9 with TRBJ1-1; D call uncertain. This CDR3 is built from 13 residues. Germline V CDR1 and CDR2: SGDLS, YYNGEE. Trimming cost V 0 bases and J 4 bases, with 7 bases left between them.

CDR3 in DNA: TGTGCCAGCAGCTTCGGGAGGGCGGATCAGCCCCAGCATTTT. It yields the protein CASSFGRADQPQHF. The chain couples TRBV6-5 to TRBJ1-5; D remains ambiguous. The CDR3 is 14 residues long. V was clipped by 6 bases and J by 5 bases, with 14 bases between them. CDR1 and CDR2 (germline): MNHEY, SVGAGI.

The V and J genes are TRBV18 and TRBJ1-5, with D hard to call. Germline V gives CDR1 KGHSH, CDR2 LQKENI. This CDR3 region has 15 residues. Trimming took off 6 bases at V and 0 bases at J, with 12 bases between the two ends. This chain's CDR3 is CASSLSPGSNQPQHF. As DNA, the CDR3 is TGTGCCAGCTCCCTAAGTCCGGGTAGCAATCAGCCCCAGCATTTT. Full variable domain (missing parts from reference TRBV18 and TRBJ1-5): NAGVMQNPRHLVRRRGQEARLRCSPMKGHSHVYWYRQLPEEGLKFMVYLQKENIIDESGMPKERFSAEFPKEGPSILRIQQVVRGDSAAYFCASSLSPGSNQPQHFGDGTRLSIL.

In the case of this clone: Other DNA sequences in the sample encode the same CDR3. The chain links TRBV14 to TRBJ2-1; TRBD2 agrees at 11 bases. The CDR3 length is 15 residues. Germline-derived CDR1 and CDR2 are SGHDN and FVKESK. Trimming at V came to 6 bases and at J to 3 bases, leaving 4 bases not matched to a gene. The CDR3 DNA follows: TGTGCCAGCAGGCAAACTAGCGGGAGCTACAATGAGCAGTTCTTC. Its translation is CASRQTSGSYNEQFF.

This chain links TRBV7-9 with TRBJ2-3, with D perhaps TRBD1 (6 bases). With 3 bases removed from V and 0 bases from J, the gap between germline ends came to 13 bases. This CDR3 is built from 16 residues. Germline V gene data show CDR1 as SEHNR and CDR2 as FQNEAQ (reference sequence). CDR3 protein: CASSFTRQASTDTQYF. DNA for the CDR3: TGTGCCAGCAGCTTCACAAGACAGGCTAGCACAGATACGCAGTATTTT.

The chain recombines TRBV5-1 with TRBJ2-1, with TRBD1 matching 7 bases. Germline V lookup: CDR1 SGHRS, CDR2 YFSETQ. The CDR3 totals 16 residues. V was pared by 0 bases and J by 3 bases, with 6 bases of the junction left unmatched. DNA for the CDR3: TGCGCCAGCAGCTTGGGACAGGGTACGATCTACAATGAGCAGTTCTTC. This gives the protein CASSLGQGTIYNEQFF. The whole variable domain, remainder taken from reference TRBV5-1 and TRBJ2-1, is KAGVTQTPRYLIKTRGQQVTLSCSPISGHRSVSWYQQTPGQGLQFLFEYFSETQRNKGNFPGRFSGRQFSNSRSEMNVSTLELGDSALYLCASSLGQGTIYNEQFFGPGTRLTVL.

The chain joins TRBV5-4 to TRBJ1-1; no firm D call. CDR3 length: 11 residues. Germline assignment: CDR1 SGHNT and CDR2 YYREEE (reference sequence). Between the trimmed V and J ends, which lost 4 bases and 4 bases, there was a span of 5 bases. CDR3 sequence: CASSGVTEAFF. DNA for the CDR3: TGTGCCAGCAGCGGCGTCACTGAAGCTTTCTTT.

The sample holds one count of this clone. V usage is TRBV19 and J usage is TRBJ2-2; either TRBD1 or TRBD2 may supply D (6 bases each). Germline CDR1 and CDR2: LNHDA and SQIVND (reference sequence). The CDR3 contains 14 residues. Trimming cost V 5 bases and J 6 bases, with 13 bases left between them. CDR3 residues: CASSLQGGAGELFF. The CDR3 nucleotides read TGTGCCAGTAGTCTACAGGGAGGTGCCGGGGAGCTGTTTTTT. Complete variable domain (other parts from reference TRBV19 and TRBJ2-2): DGGITQSPKYLFRKEGQNVTLSCEQNLNHDAMYWYRQDPGQGLRLIYYSQIVNDFQKGDIAEGYSVSREKKESFPLTVTSAQKNPTAFYLCASSLQGGAGELFFGEGSRLTVL.

The J gene is TRBJ2-3, the V gene TRBV7-9; D is possibly TRBD1 or TRBD2 (5 bases each). Per the germline V gene, CDR1 is SEHNR and CDR2 is FQNEAQ (reference sequence). The CDR3 sequence is 16 residues long. Trimming stripped 5 bases from V and 1 base from J, with 16 bases between. The CDR3 region is CASSPGRPARTDTQYF. CDR3 bases: TGTGCCAGCAGCCCGGGGCGGCCAGCCCGCACAGATACGCAGTATTTT.

Only a few counts were recorded for this clone. The chain has TRBV27 and TRBJ2-7; 8 bases map to TRBD2. The CDR3 extends over 15 amino acids. Germline CDR1 MNHEY, CDR2 SMNVEV (reference sequence). Trimming took 4 bases from V and 3 from J; bases not matched to a gene: 8. The CDR3 region is CASSSTSGWGYEQYF. In DNA form, the CDR3 reads TGTGCCAGCAGTTCTACTAGCGGATGGGGCTACGAGCAGTACTTC.

The chain carries TRBV5-1 and TRBJ1-6, with D possibly being TRBD1 (6 bases). The CDR3 has 16 amino acids. The V gene lost 0 bases and the J gene lost 7 bases, with 14 bases spanning the gap. Germline-derived CDR1 and CDR2 are SGHRS and YFSETQ. The CDR3 region is CASSLDTGAINSPLHF. CDR3 sequence (DNA): TGCGCCAGCAGCTTGGATACGGGGGCGATAAATTCACCCCTCCACTTT.

Note on this clone: The sample has other DNA sequences that encode this CDR3 too. CDR3 in DNA: TGTGCCAGCTCCCCTAGCACAGATACGCAGTATTTT. Translated: CASSPSTDTQYF. This chain links TRBV18 with TRBJ2-3; D gene unclear. Trimming removed 6 bases from V and 0 bases from J, with 4 bases in between. The V gene's germline CDR1 is KGHSH and CDR2 LQKENI. The length of the CDR3 is 12 residues.

This clone was seen more than once but under ten times. This chain links TRBV7-6 with TRBJ1-5; D might be TRBD1 (6 bases). The V end lost 11 bases, the J end lost 0 bases, and 26 bases lay between the germline ends. Germline CDR1 SGHVS, CDR2 FNYEAQ. This CDR3 has 18 amino acids. CDR3 DNA sequence: TGTGCCGTGACCAGGGGTGACCCATGGGGCAATAGCAATCAGCCCCAGCATTTT. Translated, it gives CAVTRGDPWGNSNQPQHF. Filled out from reference TRBV7-6 and TRBJ1-5, the complete variable domain reads GAGVSQSPRYKVTKRGQDVALRCDPISGHVSLYWYRQALGQGPEFLTYFNYEAQQDKSGLPNDRFSAERPEGSISTLTIQRTEQRDSAMYRCAVTRGDPWGNSNQPQHFGDGTRLSIL.

The J gene is TRBJ1-5, the V gene TRBV3-1 (or the pseudogene TRBV3-2); weak D call: TRBD1 (5 bases). With 0 bases removed from V and 0 bases from J, the gap between germline ends came to 6 bases. Looked up from germline, CDR1 is LGHDT and CDR2 is YNNKEL (reference sequence). CDR3 size: 15 residues. The CDR3 bases are TGTGCCAGCAGCCAAGAAGGACATAGCAATCAGCCCCAGCATTTT. Translating gives CASSQEGHSNQPQHF.

This clone appeared a single time. The chain couples TRBV13 to TRBJ2-7; D gene uncertain. Trimming removed 5 bases from V and 5 bases from J, with 16 bases in between. This CDR3 comprises 14 residues. Per germline, CDR1 PRHDT and CDR2 FYEKMQ (reference sequence). The CDR3 DNA is TGTGCCAGCAGCCCGGAGAGGTCGTGGGACGAGCAGTACTTC. Amino acid sequence: CASSPERSWDEQYF.

In this sample, this clone turned up a few times. This rearrangement joins TRBV5-1 to TRBJ1-2, with 7 bases lining up with TRBD1. The CDR3 loop spans 15 amino acids. V lost 0 bases, J lost 4 bases, and 6 bases stayed unmatched. The germline V gene encodes CDR1 SGHRS and CDR2 YFSETQ. The CDR3: CASSLGGEGAYGYTF. CDR3 nucleotides: TGCGCCAGCAGCTTGGGCGGTGAGGGGGCCTATGGCTACACCTTC.